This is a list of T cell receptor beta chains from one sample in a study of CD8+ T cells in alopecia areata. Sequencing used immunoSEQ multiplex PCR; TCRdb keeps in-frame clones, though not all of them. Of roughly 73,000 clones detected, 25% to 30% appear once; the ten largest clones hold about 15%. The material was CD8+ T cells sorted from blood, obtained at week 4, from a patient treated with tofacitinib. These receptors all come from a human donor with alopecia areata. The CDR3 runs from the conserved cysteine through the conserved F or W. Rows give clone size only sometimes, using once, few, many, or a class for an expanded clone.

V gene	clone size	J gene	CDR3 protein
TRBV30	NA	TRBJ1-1	CAWIAAEAFF
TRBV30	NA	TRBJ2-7	CAWESGRAAHEQYF
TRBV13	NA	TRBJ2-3	CASSSTETSGTDTQYF
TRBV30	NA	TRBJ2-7	CAWSTGGYEQYF
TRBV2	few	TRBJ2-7	CASSGTGNDEQYF
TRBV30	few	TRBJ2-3	CAWSVLSTDTQYF
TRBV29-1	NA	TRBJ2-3	CSVVGGRVSTQYF
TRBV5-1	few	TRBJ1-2	CASSGESIDYGYTF
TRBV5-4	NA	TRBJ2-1	CASSSLGATSGTYNEQFF
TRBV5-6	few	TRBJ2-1	CASSLTSGRGNEQFF
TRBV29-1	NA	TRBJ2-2	CSLQLAGYTGELFF
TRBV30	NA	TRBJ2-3	CAWTGSNYADTQYF
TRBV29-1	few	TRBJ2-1	CSATGTSPNEQFF
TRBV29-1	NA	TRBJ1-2	CSAGTADGYTF
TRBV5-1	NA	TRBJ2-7	CASTTGDEQYF
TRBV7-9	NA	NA	CASSLGQRQDEQYF
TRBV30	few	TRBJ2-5	CAWSEGRGLKTQYF
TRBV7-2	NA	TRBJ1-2	CASSSDNNNYGYTF
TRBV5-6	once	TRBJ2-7	CANPMGETYEQYF
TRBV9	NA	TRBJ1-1	CASSEETGAEAFF
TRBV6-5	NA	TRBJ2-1	CASSSGLAEYNEQFF
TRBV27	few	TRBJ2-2	CASSLRSTGELFF
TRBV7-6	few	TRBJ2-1	CASSPRQGGTPNEQFF
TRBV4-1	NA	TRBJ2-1	CASSQVHGASGRGNEQFF
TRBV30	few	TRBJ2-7	CAGWARDSYEQYF
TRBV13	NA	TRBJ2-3	CASSPPERGGADTQYF
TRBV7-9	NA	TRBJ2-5	CASSNRLAGQETQYF
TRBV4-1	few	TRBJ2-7	CASSQELADSYEQYF
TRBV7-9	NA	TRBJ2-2	CASSTPKWGTGELFF
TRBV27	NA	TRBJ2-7	CASSPSALPTEQYF
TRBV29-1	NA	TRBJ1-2	CSATRGGEGDGYTF
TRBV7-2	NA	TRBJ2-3	CASSLVPSRKGEADTQYF
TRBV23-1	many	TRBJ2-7	CASIASAAYEQYF
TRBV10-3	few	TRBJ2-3	CAISVTAGGTTDTQYF
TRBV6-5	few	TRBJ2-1	CASSYRDNEQFF
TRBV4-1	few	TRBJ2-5	CASSQADRVGGETQYF
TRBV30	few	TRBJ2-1	CAWTKGLAGNNEQFF
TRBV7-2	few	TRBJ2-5	CASSLAPSVLEETQYF
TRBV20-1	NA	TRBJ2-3	CSIPAHTQYF
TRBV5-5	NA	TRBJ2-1	CASSWGLADYNEQFF
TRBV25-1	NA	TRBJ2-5	CASSAIARGRGVEETQYF
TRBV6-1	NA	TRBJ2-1	CASSEVRTSLNEQFF
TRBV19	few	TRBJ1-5	CASSTDENNQPQHF
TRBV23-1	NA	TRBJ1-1	CASSQSGYTEAFF
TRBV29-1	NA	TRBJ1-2	CSVLRGVDYGYTF
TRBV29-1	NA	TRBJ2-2	CSVGIDTGELFF
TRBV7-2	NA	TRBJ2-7	CASSRSGTSGQHRDF
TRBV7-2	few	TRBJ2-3	CASSPSTSRYRGTDTQYF
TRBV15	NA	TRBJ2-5	CATREGIETQYF
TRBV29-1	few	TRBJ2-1	CSALAGVVYEQFF
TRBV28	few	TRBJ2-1	CASSLLDRGQNEQFF
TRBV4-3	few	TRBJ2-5	CASSQGHQETQYF
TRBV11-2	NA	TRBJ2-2	CASSLDKRYTGELFF
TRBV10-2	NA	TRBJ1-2	CATYGGQGYGYTF
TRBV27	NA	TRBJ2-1	CASRSRSEQFF
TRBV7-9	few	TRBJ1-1	CASSLGQQNTEAFF
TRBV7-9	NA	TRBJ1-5	CASSPDSNQPQHF
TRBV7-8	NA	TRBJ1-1	CASSEVSVNTEAFF
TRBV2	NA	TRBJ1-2	CASSVVVWNYGYTF